This T cell receptor (beta chain) was observed in a study of control samples from healthy donors and cancer patients. Using immunoSEQ multiplex PCR, the repertoire was profiled, and TCRdb retains in-frame clones only, with some absent. The top ten hold approximately 1.7% of the sample, which has 150,000 to 200,000 clones, almost 90% seen once. V was cut by 6 bases and J by 2 bases, with 20 bases left in between. The CDR3 has 16 amino acids. Germline values: CDR1 MNHEY, CDR2 SMNVEV (reference sequence). The source material was blood. V gene TRBV27 combines with J gene TRBJ2-7; D is unclear. The receptor was isolated from a man aged 18 to 29 in good health. CDR3 residues: CASSQTRPGSPYEQYF. DNA for the CDR3: TGTGCCAGCAGCCAAACCCGGCCTGGATCCCCCTACGAGCAGTACTTC.